These T cell receptor beta chains were read from a single sample in a study of technical replicates of blood from a few donors. Clones were sequenced by immunoSEQ multiplex PCR, and TCRdb holds only the in-frame ones, with some missing. The sample holds 80,000 to 90,000 clones, roughly 94% seen once. Sequenced sample: T cells isolated from PBMCs. The source of these receptors is a human donor in good health. Each CDR3 is given with its conserved first and last residue. The D gene is left open where the match is weak. Rows give clone size only sometimes, using once, few, many, or a class for an expanded clone.

v_gene	j_gene	d_gene	abundance	CDR3nt	CDR3aa
TRBV18	TRBJ1-1	NA	NA	TGTGCCAGCTCACCAGGGACTGAGTCCACTGAAGCTTTCTTT	CASSPGTESTEAFF
TRBV10-3	TRBJ1-1	TRBD1	NA	TGTGCCATCGGACAGGGAAACACTGAAGCTTTCTTT	CAIGQGNTEAFF
TRBV27	TRBJ2-3	NA	NA	TGTGCCAGCAGTCCTATAGCGGAGCGCACAGATACGCAGTATTTT	CASSPIAERTDTQYF
TRBV7-9	TRBJ2-7	TRBD1	NA	TGTGCCAGCAGCTTAGATTCTCTGGGACAGGTGTCAACCTACGAGCAGTACTTC	CASSLDSLGQVSTYEQYF
TRBV6-5	TRBJ1-2	TRBD1	NA	TGTGCCAGCAGGCCCGGACAGGTTGTCTATGGCTACACCTTC	CASRPGQVVYGYTF
TRBV2	TRBJ2-1	NA	NA	TGTGCCAGCAGTCCTAGCTACAGGGACCGAAACCCCTACAATGAGCAGTTCTTC	CASSPSYRDRNPYNEQFF
TRBV27	TRBJ2-7	TRBD2	NA	TGTGCCAGCAGTTTAAAGCGGGAGGGGTACGAGCAGTACTTC	CASSLKREGYEQYF
TRBV6-1	TRBJ2-7	TRBD1	once	TGTGCCAGCAGTAAAGAACCGGGACAGGGTTCCGAGCAGTACTTC	CASSKEPGQGSEQYF
TRBV2	TRBJ2-7	NA	NA	TGTGCCAGCAGCGCCTCGGCGGGCCTAAACTCCTACGAGCAGTACTTC	CASSASAGLNSYEQYF
TRBV5-4	TRBJ2-7	TRBD1	NA	TGTGCCAGCAGCCCCCGGGACAGGGGCTCCTACGAGCAGTACTTC	CASSPRDRGSYEQYF
TRBV4-1	TRBJ2-7	NA	once	TGCGCCAGCAGCCAAGTCGGGGATACACGATTCTACGAGCAGTACTTC	CASSQVGDTRFYEQYF
TRBV10-3	TRBJ2-7	TRBD2	NA	TGTGCCACCGGGAGTACTAGCGAGATCCGGGAGCAGTACTTC	CATGSTSEIREQYF
TRBV18	TRBJ1-1	NA	NA	TGTGCCAGCTCACCACCGGCGCGGGCAGCCAGGTGGGCTTTCTTT	CASSPPARAARWAFF
TRBV7-8	TRBJ2-7	NA	NA	TGTGCCAGCAGCCTCTATCGCCACTACGAGCAGTACTTC	CASSLYRHYEQYF
TRBV5-1	TRBJ2-5	TRBD2	once	TGCGCCAGCAGCCTGGAGTTTAGCGGGAAGGAAGAGACCCAGTACTTC	CASSLEFSGKEETQYF
TRBV2	TRBJ2-4	TRBD1	NA	TGTGCCAGCAGGACCGGGACAGGGTTAATGTACATTCAGTACTTC	CASRTGTGLMYIQYF
TRBV27	TRBJ2-3	NA	NA	TGTGCCAGCTCCTCGGCGGGAAAGGCGAAGGCGCAGTATTTT	CASSSAGKAKAQYF
TRBV28	TRBJ1-2	NA	NA	TGTGCCAGCAGCAACCAGGGAGGCGATGGCTACACCTTC	CASSNQGGDGYTF
TRBV14	TRBJ2-6	NA	NA	TGTGCCAGCAGCGCCAGGGCTTCTGGGGCCAACGTCCTGACTTTC	CASSARASGANVLTF
TRBV30	TRBJ1-4	NA	NA	TGTGCCTACGGCCGGGGATCAACTAATGAAAAACTGTTTTTT	CAYGRGSTNEKLFF
TRBV5-1	TRBJ2-3	NA	NA	TGCGCCAGCAGGTCGAGCGGCTTCACAGATACGCAGTATTTT	CASRSSGFTDTQYF
TRBV4-1	TRBJ2-5	TRBD1	NA	TGCGCCAGCAGCCTACGACAGGGGCTGGCGGGAGAGACCCAGTACTTC	CASSLRQGLAGETQYF
TRBV10-3	TRBJ2-5	NA	NA	TGTGCCATCAGAACGGGGGATCAAGAGACCCAGTACTTC	CAIRTGDQETQYF
TRBV30	TRBJ1-1	NA	NA	TGTGCCTGGAGTGTACGGGGAGGGAACACTGAAGCTTTCTTT	CAWSVRGGNTEAFF
TRBV29-1	TRBJ1-1	TRBD1	NA	TGCAGCACGACAGGGGTGAACACTGAAGCTTTCTTT	CSTTGVNTEAFF
TRBV27	TRBJ2-7	NA	NA	TGTGCCAGCAGTCAGGGAGGAGGAGTTTTGGTCTACGAGCAGTACTTC	CASSQGGGVLVYEQYF
TRBV7-3	TRBJ1-1	NA	NA	TGTGCCAGCAGCTCGACAGGGAACACTGAAGCTTTCTTT	CASSSTGNTEAFF
TRBV11-2	TRBJ1-2	NA	NA	TGTGCCAGCAGCTCGAGTGCAGGGTACGCCTATGGCTACACCTTC	CASSSSAGYAYGYTF
TRBV25-1	TRBJ2-3	NA	NA	TGTGCCAGCAGTGAACTCGGGGGGCGATCAGATACGCAGTATTTT	CASSELGGRSDTQYF
TRBV19	TRBJ2-1	NA	NA	TGTGCCAGTAGTATCGCATCCGGACTTTACAATGAGCAGTTCTTC	CASSIASGLYNEQFF
TRBV18	TRBJ1-5	TRBD1	NA	TGTGCCAGCCCAAGACAGGGGAATCAGCCCCAGCATTTT	CASPRQGNQPQHF
TRBV6-1	TRBJ2-7	TRBD1	NA	TGTGCCAGCAGTCCGACCGGGACAGGGACCTACGAGCAGTACTTC	CASSPTGTGTYEQYF
TRBV18	TRBJ2-1	NA	NA	TGTGCCAGCTCACCACCACAAACCTACAATGAGCAGTTCTTC	CASSPPQTYNEQFF
TRBV7-8	TRBJ1-5	NA	once	TGTGCCAGCAGCCGACAGATGGGTGACCAGCCCCAGCATTTT	CASSRQMGDQPQHF
TRBV19	TRBJ1-1	TRBD1	NA	TGTGCCAGTAGTCCCGACAGGGGGGAGGCTGAAGCTTTCTTT	CASSPDRGEAEAFF
TRBV7-6	TRBJ2-1	NA	few	TGTGCCAGCAGCATGACGTGGGGTCGGGAGACGAATGAGCAGTTCTTC	CASSMTWGRETNEQFF
TRBV6-1	TRBJ2-1	NA	NA	TGTGCCAGCAGCGTCCGGGACACATACAATGAGCAGTTCTTC	CASSVRDTYNEQFF
TRBV18	TRBJ1-3	TRBD1	NA	TGTGCCAGCTCACCTGGACAGGGGCGGGGAAACACCATATATTTT	CASSPGQGRGNTIYF
TRBV2	TRBJ1-1	NA	NA	TGTGCCAGCCAGATCAATAGGGGTTACGTTGGAGCTTTCTTT	CASQINRGYVGAFF
TRBV7-8	TRBJ2-7	NA	NA	TGTGCCAGCAGCCCAGGCCTATCCTACGAGCAGTACTTC	CASSPGLSYEQYF
TRBV15	TRBJ2-5	NA	NA	TGTGCCACCAGCAGAGATCTCTGGCGGCAGTTCCTCCAAGAGACCCAGTACTTC	CATSRDLWRQFLQETQYF
TRBV2	TRBJ1-5	NA	NA	TGTGCCAGCACGGACACCCCGTATAGCAATCAGCCCCAGCATTTT	CASTDTPYSNQPQHF
TRBV2	TRBJ2-2	NA	NA	TGTGCCAGCAGCGGGGGCGGGGAGCTGTTTTTT	CASSGGGELFF
TRBV7-9	TRBJ2-5	NA	once	TGTGCCAGCAGCTTAGTCGGGATAGGGAGGTTCCAAGAGACCCAGTACTTC	CASSLVGIGRFQETQYF
TRBV2	TRBJ1-6	NA	NA	TGTGCCAGCAGTGCCAGCTGGAGCTCCTATAATTCACCCCTCCACTTT	CASSASWSSYNSPLHF
TRBV4-1	TRBJ1-2	TRBD1	NA	TGCGCCAGCAGCCAAGATCGAGAGTTTACCGGGACAGGGGGTTTATCGAAATTC	CASSQDREFTGTGGLSKF
TRBV4-1	TRBJ2-7	TRBD1	NA	TGCGCCAGCAGCCAAGGGACAGGGTACGAGCAGTACTTC	CASSQGTGYEQYF
TRBV5-6	TRBJ1-5	NA	NA	TGTGCCAGCAGCTCCTGGACATACTATAGCAATCAGCCCCAGCATTTT	CASSSWTYYSNQPQHF
TRBV19	TRBJ2-7	TRBD1	NA	TGTGCCAGTCGTTATCGGGGGACAGGGACTTACGAGCAGTACTTC	CASRYRGTGTYEQYF
TRBV6-6	TRBJ2-3	NA	NA	TGTGCCAGCAGGAAGAGTGATCTCCTTTCCACAGATACGCAGTATTTT	CASRKSDLLSTDTQYF
TRBV25-1	TRBJ1-4	NA	NA	TGTGCCAGCAGTGACGGAGACAGCCCGCGGGAAAAACTGTTTTTT	CASSDGDSPREKLFF
TRBV4-2	TRBJ1-2	NA	NA	TGTGCCAGCAGCCAAGAATGGGGGGGAGTTAACTATGGCTACACCTTC	CASSQEWGGVNYGYTF
TRBV2	TRBJ1-2	NA	NA	TGTGCCAGCAGTGAAAACAGTCGATCGGATGGCTACACCTTC	CASSENSRSDGYTF
TRBV19	TRBJ2-1	TRBD1	NA	TGTGCCAGTAGCTCTGGACAGGTGGACAATGAGCAGTTCTTC	CASSSGQVDNEQFF
TRBV2	TRBJ2-7	TRBD1	NA	TGTGCCAGCAGTTTAGGAGACAGGGGTCACGAGCAGTACTTC	CASSLGDRGHEQYF